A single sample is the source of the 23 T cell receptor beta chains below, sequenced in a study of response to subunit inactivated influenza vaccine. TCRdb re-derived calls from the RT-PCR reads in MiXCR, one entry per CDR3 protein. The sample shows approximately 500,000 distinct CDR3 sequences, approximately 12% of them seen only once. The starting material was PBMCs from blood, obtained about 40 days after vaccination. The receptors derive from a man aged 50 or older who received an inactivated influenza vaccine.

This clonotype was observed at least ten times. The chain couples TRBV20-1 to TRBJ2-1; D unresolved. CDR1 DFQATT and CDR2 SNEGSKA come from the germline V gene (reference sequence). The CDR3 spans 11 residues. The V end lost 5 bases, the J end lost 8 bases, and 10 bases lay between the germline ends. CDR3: CSALPAYEQFF. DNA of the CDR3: TGCAGTGCTTTACCGGCCTATGAGCAGTTCTTC.

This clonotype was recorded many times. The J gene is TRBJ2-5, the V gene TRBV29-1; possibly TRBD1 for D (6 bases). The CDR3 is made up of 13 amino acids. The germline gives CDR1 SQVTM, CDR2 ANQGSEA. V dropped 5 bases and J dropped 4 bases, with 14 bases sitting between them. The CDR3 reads CSVLDRLGETQYF. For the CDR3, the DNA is TGCAGCGTTCTGGACAGATTGGGAGAGACCCAGTACTTC.

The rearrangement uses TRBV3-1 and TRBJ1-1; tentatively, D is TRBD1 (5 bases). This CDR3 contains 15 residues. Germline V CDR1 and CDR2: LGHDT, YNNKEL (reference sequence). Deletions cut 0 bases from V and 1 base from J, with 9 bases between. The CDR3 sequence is CASSQDGAGNTEAFF. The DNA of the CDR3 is TGTGCCAGCAGCCAAGATGGGGCAGGGAACACTGAAGCTTTCTTT.

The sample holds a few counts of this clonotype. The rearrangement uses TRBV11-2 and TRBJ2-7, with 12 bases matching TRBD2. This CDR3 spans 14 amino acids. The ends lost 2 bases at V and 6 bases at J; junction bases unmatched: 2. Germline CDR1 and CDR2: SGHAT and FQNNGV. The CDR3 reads CASSLLAGGSEQYF. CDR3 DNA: TGTGCCAGCAGCTTACTAGCGGGGGGGTCCGAGCAGTACTTC.

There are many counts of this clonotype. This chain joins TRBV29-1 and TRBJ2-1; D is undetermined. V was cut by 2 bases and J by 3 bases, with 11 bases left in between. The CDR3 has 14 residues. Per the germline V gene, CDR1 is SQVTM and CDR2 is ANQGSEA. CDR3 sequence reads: CSVEPVRVYNEQFF. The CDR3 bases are TGCAGCGTTGAACCCGTTAGGGTCTACAATGAGCAGTTCTTC.

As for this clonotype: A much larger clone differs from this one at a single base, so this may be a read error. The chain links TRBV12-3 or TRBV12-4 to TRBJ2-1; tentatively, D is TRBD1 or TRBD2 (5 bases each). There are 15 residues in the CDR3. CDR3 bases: TGTGCCAGCAGCACAGAGGGACGGCCGTACAATGAGCAGATCTTC. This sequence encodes CASSTEGRPYNEQIF.

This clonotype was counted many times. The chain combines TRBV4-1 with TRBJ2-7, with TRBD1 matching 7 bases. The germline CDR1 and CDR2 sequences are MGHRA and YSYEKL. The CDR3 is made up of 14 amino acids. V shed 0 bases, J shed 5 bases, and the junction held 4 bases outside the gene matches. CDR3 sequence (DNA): TGCGCCAGCAGCCAAGATCTAGGGGGCAACGAGCAGTACTTC. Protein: CASSQDLGGNEQYF.

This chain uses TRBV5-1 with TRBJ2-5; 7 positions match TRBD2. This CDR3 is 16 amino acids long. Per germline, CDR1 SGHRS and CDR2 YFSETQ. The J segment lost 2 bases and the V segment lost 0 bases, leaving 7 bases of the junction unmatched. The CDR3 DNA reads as TGCGCCAGCAGCTTGGGCCCAGCGGGGAAACAAGAGACCCAGTACTTC. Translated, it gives CASSLGPAGKQETQYF.

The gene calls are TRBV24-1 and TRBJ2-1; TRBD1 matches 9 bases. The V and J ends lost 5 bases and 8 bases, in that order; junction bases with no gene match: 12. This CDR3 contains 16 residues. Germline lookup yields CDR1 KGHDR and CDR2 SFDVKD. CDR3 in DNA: TGTGCCACCAGTGCCGGACAGGGGAGGACTTTCGATGAGCAGTTCTTC. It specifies CATSAGQGRTFDEQFF.

CDR3 protein: CASSLADTYGYTF. The CDR3 region has the DNA TGTGCCAGCAGCTTAGCAGACACCTATGGCTACACCTTC. This chain links TRBV7-9 with TRBJ1-2, with D hard to call. V was shortened by 0 bases and J by 4 bases, with 6 bases between the two germline ends. Looked up from germline, CDR1 is SEHNR and CDR2 is FQNEAQ (reference sequence). CDR3 length equals 13 residues.

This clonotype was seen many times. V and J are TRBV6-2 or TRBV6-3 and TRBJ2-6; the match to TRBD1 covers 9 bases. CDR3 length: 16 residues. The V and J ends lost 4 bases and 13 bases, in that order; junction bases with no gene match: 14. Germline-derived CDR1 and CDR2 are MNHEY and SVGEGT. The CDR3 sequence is CASSFPGQGKSEVLTF. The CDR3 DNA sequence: TGTGCCAGCAGTTTCCCGGGACAGGGAAAATCGGAGGTCCTGACTTTC.

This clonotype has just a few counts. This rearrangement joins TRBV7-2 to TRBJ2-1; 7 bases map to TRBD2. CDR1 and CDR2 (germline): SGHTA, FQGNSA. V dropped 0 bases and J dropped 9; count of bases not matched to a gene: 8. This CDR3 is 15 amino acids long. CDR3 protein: CASSLAGGSRVEQFF. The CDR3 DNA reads TGTGCCAGCAGCTTAGCGGGGGGGTCACGGGTTGAGCAGTTCTTC.

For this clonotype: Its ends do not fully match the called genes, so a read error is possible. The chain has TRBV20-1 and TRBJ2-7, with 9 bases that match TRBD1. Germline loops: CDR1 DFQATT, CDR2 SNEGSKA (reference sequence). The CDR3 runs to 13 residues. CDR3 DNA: TGCAGTGCTAGGCCGGGACAGGGATACGAGCAGTCCTTC. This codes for CSARPGQGYEQSF.

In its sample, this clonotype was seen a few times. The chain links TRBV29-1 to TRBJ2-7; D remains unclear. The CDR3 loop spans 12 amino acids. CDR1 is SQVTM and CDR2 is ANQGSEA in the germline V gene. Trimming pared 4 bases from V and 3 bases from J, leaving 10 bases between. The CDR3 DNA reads TGCAGCGTTGGAAGCAGAGACTACGAGCAGTACTTC. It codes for CSVGSRDYEQYF.

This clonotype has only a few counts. The CDR3 DNA reads as TGTGCCAGCAGTTCACCCAGGGAGGGGTTGGAAGGCTACACCTTC. Amino acid sequence: CASSSPREGLEGYTF. The chain carries TRBV6-5 and TRBJ1-2; D perhaps matches TRBD1 (5 bases). Deletions cut 4 bases from V and 8 bases from J, with 20 bases between. The CDR3 extends over 15 amino acids. Germline V gene sequence: CDR1 MNHEY, CDR2 SVGAGI.

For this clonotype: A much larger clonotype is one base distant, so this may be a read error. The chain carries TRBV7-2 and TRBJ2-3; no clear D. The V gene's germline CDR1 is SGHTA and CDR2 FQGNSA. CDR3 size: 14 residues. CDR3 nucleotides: TGTGCCGGCAGCTTGTCGGCGATCACAGATACGCAGTATTTT. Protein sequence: CAGSLSAITDTQYF.

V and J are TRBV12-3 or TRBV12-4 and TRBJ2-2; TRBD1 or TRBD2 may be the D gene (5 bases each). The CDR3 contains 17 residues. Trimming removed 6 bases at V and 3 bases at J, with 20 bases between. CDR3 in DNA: TGTGCCAGCAGAAGCCGCCGAGGGGCCCAGGACACCGGGGAGCTGTTTTTT. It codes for CASRSRRGAQDTGELFF.

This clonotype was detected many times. The CDR3 bases are TGTGCCAGCAGTTTAGCGCAGACTAGCGGAAACTACGAGCAGTACTTC. Residues: CASSLAQTSGNYEQYF. This chain links TRBV12-3 or TRBV12-4 with TRBJ2-7, with 9 bases matching TRBD2. The CDR3 totals 16 residues. With V trimmed by 0 bases and J by 3 bases, 6 bases remained unmatched.

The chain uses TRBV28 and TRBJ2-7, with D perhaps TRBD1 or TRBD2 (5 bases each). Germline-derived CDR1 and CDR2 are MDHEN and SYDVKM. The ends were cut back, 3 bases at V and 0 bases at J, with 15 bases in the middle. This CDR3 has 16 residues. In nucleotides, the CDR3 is TGTGCCAGCAGTTTCCCCGGGACGCCGAGCTCCTACGAGCAGTACTTC. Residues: CASSFPGTPSSYEQYF.

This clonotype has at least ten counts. CDR3 loop: CASSLGTETYEQYF. CDR3 DNA: TGTGCCAGCAGTTTAGGGACGGAGACCTACGAGCAGTACTTC. The chain recombines TRBV9 with TRBJ2-7; D may be TRBD1 or TRBD2 (5 bases each). The ends were cut back, 5 bases at V and 2 bases at J, with 14 bases in the middle. The CDR3 extends over 14 amino acids. CDR1 is SGDLS and CDR2 is YYNGEE in the germline V gene.

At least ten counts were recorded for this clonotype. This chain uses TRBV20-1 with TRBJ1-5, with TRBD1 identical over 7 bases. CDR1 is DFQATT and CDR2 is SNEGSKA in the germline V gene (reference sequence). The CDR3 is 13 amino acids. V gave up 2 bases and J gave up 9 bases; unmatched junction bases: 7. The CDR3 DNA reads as TGCAGTGCTAGAAGGGACAGTGACTCGCCCCAGCATTTT. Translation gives CSARRDSDSPQHF.

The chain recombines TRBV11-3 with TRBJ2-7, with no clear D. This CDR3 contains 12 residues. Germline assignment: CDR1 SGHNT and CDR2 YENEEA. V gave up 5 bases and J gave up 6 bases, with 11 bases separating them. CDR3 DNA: TGTGCCAGCAGCCGGACGAACGGCGAGCAGTACTTC. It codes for CASSRTNGEQYF.

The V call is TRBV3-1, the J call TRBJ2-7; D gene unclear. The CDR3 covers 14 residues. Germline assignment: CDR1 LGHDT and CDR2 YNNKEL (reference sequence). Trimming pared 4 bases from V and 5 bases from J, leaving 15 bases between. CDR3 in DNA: TGTGCCAGCAGCCTTACAACCGGTTCCGACGAGCAGTACTTC. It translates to CASSLTTGSDEQYF.